The 3 T cell receptor beta chains below all came from one sample that was sequenced in a study of T cells in narcolepsy. This table comes from immunoSEQ multiplex PCR, and its TCRdb copy is limited to in-frame clones, with some not included. Of approximately 30,000 clones listed, more than 70% are singletons. The specimen sequenced was memory (CD45RA-) CD4+ T cells from blood. Every receptor here comes from a human donor in good health.

V usage is TRBV7-8 and J usage is TRBJ2-7, with TRBD1 matching over 8 bases. Losses at the gene ends were 7 bases for V and 5 bases for J; bases not matched to a gene: 10. The CDR3 has 14 residues. Germline assignment: CDR1 SGHVS and CDR2 FQNEAQ. As DNA, the CDR3 is TGTGCCAGCACCATGACAGGGGCTAGCGACGAGCAGTACTTC. This codes for CASTMTGASDEQYF.

The V and J genes are TRBV18 and TRBJ2-1, with 10 bases lining up with TRBD2. The germline gives CDR1 KGHSH, CDR2 LQKENI. This CDR3 is 16 amino acids long. Trimming took 3 bases from V and 4 from J; bases not matched to a gene: 6. The CDR3 DNA follows: TGTGCCAGCTCACCGTCGAGCGGGGGGGGATACAATGAGCAGTTCTTC. As protein: CASSPSSGGGYNEQFF.

The V gene is TRBV28, the J gene TRBJ2-7; D is ambiguous. Germline-derived CDR1 and CDR2 are MDHEN and SYDVKM. The CDR3 is 15 amino acids. V was trimmed by 7 bases and J by 2 bases, leaving 18 bases between them. CDR3 sequence (DNA): TGTGCCAGCAACCCAGGCGGCTCGACCCCCTACGAGCAGTACTTC. It codes for CASNPGGSTPYEQYF.